This T cell receptor beta chain was captured in a study of human T cells and chemical hapten exposure. Study background: Per-sample TCR yields varied mainly from small pooled library volume differences.

Each CDR3 protein gets one entry after TCRdb re-called the RACE reads with MiXCR. The data show roughly 380,000 distinct CDR3 sequences, with approximately 5.1% seen just once and around 2.6% held by the top ten. General study results and limits: With patch test score, the counts of PT1 expanded TCRs showed a positive correlation.

This clonotype was recorded a few times. The antigen remains undetermined. Documented time point: pre-sensitization, week 0. The sample's treatment: therapeutic diphenylcyclopropenone sensitization with weekly scalp DPC. This specimen was whole blood, taken in connection with sensitization to the hapten diphenylcyclopropenone (DPC). The sequence was collected from a woman between 45 and 60 years old with alopecia areata. Some clones in this sample may be carry-over from other donors' samples.

The CDR3 coding sequence is TGTGCCAGCAGCCAATCACAAAACAATGAGCAGTTCTTC. This encodes CASSQSQNNEQFF. V gene TRBV3-1 combines with J gene TRBJ2-1; D not certain. The V gene's germline CDR1 is LGHDT and CDR2 YNNKEL (reference sequence). This CDR3 has 13 amino acids. Trimming took off 2 bases at V and 5 bases at J, with 7 bases between the two ends.